The rows below give T cell receptor beta chains drawn from one sample of a study of T cell changes during pregnancy in multiple sclerosis. The data were produced by immunoSEQ multiplex PCR, yet TCRdb's version contains in-frame clones alone and is incomplete. The sample consists of some 81,000 clones, approximately 91% of them appearing once. Source: peripheral blood, taken before pregnancy. These receptors were collected from a female donor with multiple sclerosis, enrolled in a pregnancy study. Both conserved end residues are part of each CDR3. A D gene is named only where the DNA matches it firmly. Only some rows state a clone size, as once, few, many or a class for expanded clones.

clone_size,j_call,d_call,v_call,cdr3_aa,cdr3_nt
NA,TRBJ1-2,TRBD1,TRBV30,CAWSVPGQEVSAGYTF,TGTGCCTGGAGTGTCCCGGGACAGGAAGTGAGCGCCGGCTACACCTTC
NA,TRBJ2-1,TRBD2,TRBV9,CASSVGSGAYNEQFF,TGTGCCAGCAGCGTAGGTAGCGGGGCATACAATGAGCAGTTCTTC
NA,TRBJ1-2,TRBD1,TRBV30,CAWNRGPNYGYTF,TGTGCCTGGAACAGGGGCCCTAACTATGGCTACACCTTC
NA,TRBJ2-1,NA,TRBV5-4,CASSLAGGAQFF,TGTGCCAGCAGCTTGGCCGGAGGGGCGCAGTTCTTC
NA,TRBJ2-3,TRBD2,TRBV10-1,CASSSTSGAPDTQYF,TGCGCCAGCAGTTCAACTAGCGGGGCCCCAGATACGCAGTATTTT
NA,TRBJ1-1,NA,TRBV4-3,CASSHQGGMNTEAFF,TGCGCCAGCAGCCACCAGGGAGGGATGAACACTGAAGCTTTCTTT
NA,TRBJ1-2,TRBD1,TRBV7-2,CASSLAGQGPYGYTF,TGTGCCAGCAGCTTAGCGGGACAGGGACCCTATGGCTACACCTTC
NA,TRBJ2-5,TRBD2,TRBV2,CASRSTRGGGETQYF,TGTGCCAGCAGGTCAACCCGGGGCGGGGGGGAGACCCAGTACTTC
NA,TRBJ1-1,TRBD1,TRBV2,CASRSRGSNTEAFF,TGTGCCAGCAGGTCCAGGGGGTCGAACACTGAAGCTTTCTTT
NA,TRBJ2-7,TRBD2,TRBV19,CASSVLAGGYEQYF,TGTGCCAGTAGTGTCCTAGCGGGGGGCTACGAGCAGTACTTC
NA,TRBJ1-4,NA,TRBV7-9,CASSLVVGTTTNEKLFF,TGTGCCAGCAGCTTAGTGGTGGGGACAACAACTAATGAAAAACTGTTTTTT
NA,TRBJ2-1,TRBD2,TRBV2,CASSEVGSSLAANEQFF,TGTGCCAGCAGTGAAGTTGGGAGTAGTCTAGCGGCTAATGAGCAGTTCTTC
NA,TRBJ1-2,NA,TRBV23-1,CASSLRGVAITTSCGYGYTF,TGCGCCAGCAGTCTCCGGGGGGTCGCGATTACGACCTCATGCGGCTATGGCTACACCTTC
NA,TRBJ2-1,NA,TRBV9,CASSPRTLVGNEQFF,TGTGCCAGCAGCCCGAGGACATTAGTGGGAAATGAGCAGTTCTTC
once,TRBJ2-1,NA,TRBV10-1,CASSESPSYNEQFF,TGCGCCAGCAGTGAGTCGCCCAGTTACAATGAGCAGTTCTTC
NA,TRBJ1-2,NA,TRBV2,CASSQYSDGYTF,TGTGCCAGCAGCCAATATTCGGATGGCTACACCTTC
NA,TRBJ1-2,TRBD1,TRBV2,CASRTETGDYGYTF,TGTGCCAGCAGAACGGAGACAGGGGACTATGGCTACACCTTC
NA,TRBJ1-5,NA,TRBV9,CASSVGGEDQPQHF,TGTGCCAGCAGCGTCGGGGGGGAGGATCAGCCCCAGCATTTT
NA,TRBJ1-1,TRBD1,TRBV15,CATSEMSGGAAFF,TGTGCCACCAGCGAAATGTCAGGGGGCGCAGCTTTCTTT
NA,TRBJ2-3,TRBD2,TRBV11-3,CASSLPGGGTDTQYF,TGTGCCAGCAGCCTTCCGGGGGGGGGAACAGATACGCAGTATTTT
once,TRBJ2-5,TRBD1,TRBV29-1,CSVQGQGGLETQYF,TGCAGCGTCCAGGGACAGGGAGGTTTAGAGACCCAGTACTTC
NA,TRBJ1-5,NA,TRBV18,CASSPGQANQPQHF,TGTGCCAGCTCACCAGGGCAGGCCAATCAGCCCCAGCATTTT
NA,TRBJ1-4,NA,TRBV5-6,CASSMPGLNEKLFF,TGTGCCAGCAGCATGCCGGGATTGAATGAAAAACTGTTTTTT
NA,TRBJ2-7,TRBD2,TRBV4-3,CASSQELAGAYEQYF,TGCGCCAGCAGCCAAGAACTAGCGGGGGCCTACGAGCAGTACTTC
NA,TRBJ2-7,NA,TRBV28,CASRPGTPSYEQYF,TGTGCCAGCAGGCCCGGGACACCCTCCTACGAGCAGTACTTC
once,TRBJ2-4,NA,TRBV18,CASSPNDRLVAKNIQYF,TGTGCCAGCTCACCAAATGACAGGCTGGTAGCCAAAAACATTCAGTACTTC
NA,TRBJ1-2,NA,TRBV10-3,CAISDYSYGYTF,TGTGCCATCAGTGATTACAGCTATGGCTACACCTTC
NA,TRBJ2-1,TRBD1,TRBV6-1,CASSVEGQSYNEQFF,TGTGCCAGCAGCGTAGAGGGACAGTCTTACAATGAGCAGTTCTTC
NA,TRBJ2-1,TRBD1,TRBV6-1,CASGPSRTGGNEQFF,TGTGCCAGCGGCCCCAGCAGGACAGGGGGCAATGAGCAGTTCTTC
NA,TRBJ1-5,NA,TRBV2,CASGAEGPQHF,TGTGCCAGCGGGGCGGAGGGGCCCCAGCATTTT
NA,TRBJ1-1,NA,TRBV7-3,CASSLTGQTNTEAFF,TGTGCCAGCAGCTTAACGGGGCAAACTAACACTGAAGCTTTCTTT
NA,TRBJ1-4,NA,TRBV11-2,CASSLAAGWSTNEKLFF,TGTGCCAGCAGCTTAGCGGCAGGGTGGTCAACTAATGAAAAACTGTTTTTT
NA,TRBJ1-6,NA,TRBV6-1,CASSEGANSPLHF,TGTGCCAGCAGTGAAGGGGCTAATTCACCCCTCCACTTT
NA,TRBJ1-6,NA,TRBV25-1,CASSERTADNSPLHF,TGTGCCAGCAGTGAGAGGACAGCTGATAATTCACCCCTCCACTTT
NA,TRBJ1-4,NA,TRBV5-4,CASSLRGEKLFF,TGTGCCAGCAGCTTGAGGGGGGAAAAACTGTTTTTT
NA,TRBJ2-1,NA,TRBV9,CASSVAWISDSGYNEQFF,TGTGCCAGCAGCGTAGCTTGGATCTCTGACTCAGGGTACAATGAGCAGTTCTTC
NA,TRBJ1-2,NA,TRBV4-1,CASSHPSPGTLFYGYTF,TGCGCCAGCAGCCATCCCAGTCCGGGGACACTGTTCTATGGCTACACCTTC
NA,TRBJ2-2,NA,TRBV2,CASCAVFGTGELFF,TGTGCCAGCTGCGCGGTCTTCGGCACCGGGGAGCTGTTTTTT
NA,TRBJ1-2,NA,TRBV7-3,CASSPGGGQGRGGYTF,TGTGCCAGCAGCCCAGGAGGTGGTCAGGGGAGGGGAGGCTACACCTTC
NA,TRBJ1-1,NA,TRBV29-1,CSVEPGMNTEAFF,TGCAGCGTTGAGCCAGGGATGAACACTGAAGCTTTCTTT
NA,TRBJ1-5,NA,TRBV5-5,CASSWGENQPQHF,TGTGCCAGCAGTTGGGGGGAAAATCAGCCCCAGCATTTT
NA,TRBJ1-2,NA,TRBV19,CASRTNRDGYTF,TGTGCCAGTAGAACAAACAGGGATGGCTACACCTTC
NA,TRBJ2-2,TRBD2,TRBV5-1,CASGTMNTGELFF,TGCGCCAGTGGGACTATGAACACCGGGGAGCTGTTTTTT
NA,TRBJ2-7,TRBD1,TRBV18,CASSPPGQPSYEQYF,TGTGCCAGCTCTCCACCGGGACAGCCATCCTACGAGCAGTACTTC
NA,TRBJ2-1,TRBD2,TRBV7-7,CASSQGLVSYNEQFF,TGTGCTAGCAGCCAAGGACTAGTTTCGTACAATGAGCAGTTCTTC